Below, 9 T cell receptor beta chains from the same sample are listed, as sequenced in a study of blood T cell repertoires in COVID-19. Libraries were prepared by immunoSEQ multiplex PCR; TCRdb keeps only in-frame clonotypes and omits some of them. In the table there are about 170,000 clones, about 88% of which are singletons. Material: peripheral blood. The receptors derive from a woman at least 80 years old in a cohort sampled during active or convalescent COVID-19.

This clone was picked up one time. The chain combines TRBV2 with TRBJ2-7; 8 positions agree with TRBD1. The CDR3 runs to 16 residues. J lost 3 bases, V lost 3 bases, and 10 bases had no gene match. Germline values: CDR1 SNHLY, CDR2 FYNNEI. CDR3 sequence (DNA): TGTGCCAGCAGTGAGGGCAGGGGGCGCCCGTACTACGAGCAGTACTTC. Translating gives CASSEGRGRPYYEQYF.

This clone was counted between two and nine times. V is TRBV27 and J is TRBJ2-7, with 10 nucleotides matching TRBD1. V lost 4 bases to trimming and J lost 10 bases; unmatched junction nucleotides: 4. The V gene's germline CDR1 is MNHEY and CDR2 SMNVEV (reference sequence). The CDR3 totals 12 residues. In nucleotides, the CDR3 is TGTGCCAGCAGTTCCAGGGACAGGGGTCAGTACGTC. Its protein product is CASSSRDRGQYV.

This chain joins TRBV9 and TRBJ2-5; the match to TRBD1 covers 7 bases. V dropped 3 bases and J dropped 2; count of bases not matched to a gene: 13. The CDR3 sequence is 17 residues long. CDR1 and CDR2 (germline): SGDLS, YYNGEE. The CDR3 is CASSARSHRGWQETQYF. The CDR3 DNA sequence: TGTGCCAGCAGCGCTCGATCCCACAGGGGCTGGCAAGAGACCCAGTACTTC.

The CDR3 region is CASTTQGRVNQPQHF. Here the CDR3 DNA reads TGTGCCAGTACTACCCAGGGGAGGGTCAATCAGCCCCAGCATTTT. This rearrangement joins TRBV19 to TRBJ1-5; TRBD1 might be the D (6 bases). The CDR3 is 15 amino acids. The germline gives CDR1 LNHDA, CDR2 SQIVND (reference sequence). The ends were cut back, 7 bases at V and 3 bases at J, with 16 bases in the middle.

V gene TRBV7-9 combines with J gene TRBJ2-7, with 12 bases aligning to TRBD1. The CDR3 covers 16 residues. With 1 base clipped from V and 3 bases from J, the junction kept 4 bases outside the gene matches. Germline V gives CDR1 SEHNR, CDR2 FQNEAQ (reference sequence). Here the CDR3 reads CASSLGGDRGLYEQYF. Written as DNA, the CDR3 is TGTGCCAGCAGCTTAGGAGGGGACAGGGGGCTCTACGAGCAGTACTTC.

The rearrangement links TRBV28 to TRBJ1-1; 9 nucleotides agree with TRBD1. CDR1 and CDR2 (germline): MDHEN, SYDVKM. There are 14 residues in the CDR3. The V and J ends lost 4 bases and 2 bases, in that order; junction bases with no gene match: 2. The CDR3 sequence: CASSWDRVNTEAFF. The CDR3 nucleotides are TGTGCCAGCAGTTGGGACAGGGTAAACACTGAAGCTTTCTTT. The full variable domain, rest sourced from reference TRBV28 and TRBJ1-1, is DVKVTQSSRYLVKRTGEKVFLECVQDMDHENMFWYRQDPGLGLRLIYFSYDVKMKEKGDIPEGYSVSREKKERFSLILESASTNQTSMYLCASSWDRVNTEAFFGQGTRLTVV.

This chain joins TRBV5-6 and TRBJ2-7; 10 bases are a match to TRBD2. This CDR3 is built from 16 residues. Unmatched junction bases numbered 5, after V lost 2 bases and J lost 0 bases. Per germline, CDR1 SGHDT and CDR2 YYEEEE. CDR3 in amino acids: CASSFGLAGASYEQYF. DNA for the CDR3: TGTGCCAGCAGCTTTGGGCTAGCGGGGGCCTCCTACGAGCAGTACTTC.

The J gene is TRBJ1-3, the V gene TRBV19; 8 bases align to TRBD1. V was pared by 5 bases and J by 3 bases, with 12 bases of the junction left unmatched. Germline-derived CDR1 and CDR2 are LNHDA and SQIVND (reference sequence). The CDR3 spans 17 residues. The CDR3 nucleotides read TGTGCCAGTAGTTCAGGGGGCCTTGTTCTTATTGGAAACACCATATATTTT. This encodes CASSSGGLVLIGNTIYF.

The chain combines TRBV27 with TRBJ1-5; a weak D match, TRBD1 (5 bases). CDR1 MNHEY and CDR2 SMNVEV come from the germline V gene (reference sequence). This CDR3 spans 15 amino acids. Trimming took off 1 base at V and 4 bases at J, with 11 bases between the two ends. The CDR3 DNA reads as TGTGCCAGCAGTTTATTCGGGGGGAGGAATCAGCCCCAGCATTTT. This translates into CASSLFGGRNQPQHF.